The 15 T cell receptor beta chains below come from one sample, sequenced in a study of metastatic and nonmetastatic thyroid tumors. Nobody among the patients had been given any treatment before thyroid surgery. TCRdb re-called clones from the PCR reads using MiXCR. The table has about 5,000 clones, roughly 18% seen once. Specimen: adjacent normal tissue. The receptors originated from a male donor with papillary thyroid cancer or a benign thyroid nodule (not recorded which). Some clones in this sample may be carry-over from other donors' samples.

This CDR3 is CASSKKVAGTYEQYF. CDR3 nucleotide sequence: TGTGCCAGTAGTAAGAAGGTAGCGGGGACCTACGAGCAGTACTTC. The chain employs TRBV19 and TRBJ2-7; 8 nucleotides match TRBD2. V dropped 4 bases and J dropped 2; count of bases not matched to a gene: 7. CDR3 length: 15 residues. The germline CDR1 and CDR2 sequences are LNHDA and SQIVND (reference sequence).

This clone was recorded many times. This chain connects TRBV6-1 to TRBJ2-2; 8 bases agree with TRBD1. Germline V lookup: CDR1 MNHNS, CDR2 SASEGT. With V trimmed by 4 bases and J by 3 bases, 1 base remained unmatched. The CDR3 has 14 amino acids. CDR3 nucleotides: TGTGCCAGCAGTGTGACAGGGGACACCGGGGAGCTGTTTTTT. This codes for CASSVTGDTGELFF.

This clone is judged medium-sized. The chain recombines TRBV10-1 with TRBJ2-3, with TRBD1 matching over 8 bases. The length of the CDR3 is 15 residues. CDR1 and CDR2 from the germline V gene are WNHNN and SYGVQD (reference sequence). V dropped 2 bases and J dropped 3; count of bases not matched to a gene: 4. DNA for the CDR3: TGCGCCAGCAGTGAGAGGACAGGGCCGACAGATACGCAGTATTTT. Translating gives CASSERTGPTDTQYF.

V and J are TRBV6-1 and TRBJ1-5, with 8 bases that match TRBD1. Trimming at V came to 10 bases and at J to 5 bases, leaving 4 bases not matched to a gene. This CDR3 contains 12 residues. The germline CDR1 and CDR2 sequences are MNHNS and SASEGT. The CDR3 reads CATWDRHQPQHF. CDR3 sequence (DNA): TGTGCCACTTGGGACAGGCATCAGCCCCAGCATTTT.

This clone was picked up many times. CDR3 DNA sequence: TGTGCCAGCAAACCTGTGGGTCGAGCTTTCTTT. Its protein is CASKPVGRAFF. The genes are TRBV6-1 and TRBJ1-1; D remains unclear. Trimming removed 7 bases from V and 10 bases from J, with 13 bases in between. The CDR3 runs to 11 residues. CDR1 is MNHNS and CDR2 is SASEGT in the germline V gene.

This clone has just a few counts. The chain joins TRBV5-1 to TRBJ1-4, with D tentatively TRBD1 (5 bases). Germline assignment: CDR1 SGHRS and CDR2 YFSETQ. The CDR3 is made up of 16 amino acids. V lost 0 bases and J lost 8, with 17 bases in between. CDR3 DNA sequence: TGCGCCAGCAGCTTGGACTCGGGCGTTCGGGGGGAAAAACTGTTTTTT. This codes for CASSLDSGVRGEKLFF. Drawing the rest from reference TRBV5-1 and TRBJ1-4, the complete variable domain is KAGVTQTPRYLIKTRGQQVTLSCSPISGHRSVSWYQQTPGQGLQFLFEYFSETQRNKGNFPGRFSGRQFSNSRSEMNVSTLELGDSALYLCASSLDSGVRGEKLFFGSGTQLSVL.

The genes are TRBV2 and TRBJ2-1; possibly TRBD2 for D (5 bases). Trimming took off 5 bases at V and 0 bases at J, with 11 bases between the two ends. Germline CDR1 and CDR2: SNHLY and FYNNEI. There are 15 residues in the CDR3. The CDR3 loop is CASSRGGPSYNEQFF. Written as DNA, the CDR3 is TGTGCCAGCAGTCGGGGTGGCCCCTCCTACAATGAGCAGTTCTTC.

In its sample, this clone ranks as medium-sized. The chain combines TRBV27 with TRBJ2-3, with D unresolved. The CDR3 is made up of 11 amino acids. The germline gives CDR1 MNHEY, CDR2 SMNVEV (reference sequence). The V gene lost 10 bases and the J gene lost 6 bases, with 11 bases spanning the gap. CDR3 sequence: CATFSSDTQYF. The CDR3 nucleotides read TGTGCCACCTTTAGTAGCGATACGCAGTATTTT.

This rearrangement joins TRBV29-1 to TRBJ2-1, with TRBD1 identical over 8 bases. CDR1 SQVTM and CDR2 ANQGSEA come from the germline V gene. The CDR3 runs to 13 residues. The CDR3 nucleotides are TGCACTATTGGGACAGGTTATCCGAATGAGCAGTTCTTC. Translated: CTIGTGYPNEQFF.

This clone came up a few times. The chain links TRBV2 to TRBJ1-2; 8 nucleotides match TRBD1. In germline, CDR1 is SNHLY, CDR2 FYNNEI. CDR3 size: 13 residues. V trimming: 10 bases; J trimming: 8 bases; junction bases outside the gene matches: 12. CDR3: CAISSQGVEGYTF. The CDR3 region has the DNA TGTGCCATCAGCTCACAGGGGGTAGAGGGCTACACCTTC.

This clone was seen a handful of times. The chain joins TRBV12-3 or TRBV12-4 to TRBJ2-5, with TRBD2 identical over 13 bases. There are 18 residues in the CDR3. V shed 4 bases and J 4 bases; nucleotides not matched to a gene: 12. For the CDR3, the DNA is TGTGCCAGCAGTTACTCGACTAGCGGGGGGTACCGCCGAGAGACCCAGTACTTC. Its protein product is CASSYSTSGGYRRETQYF.

In nucleotides, the CDR3 is TGTGCCAGCAGCGTCCGTGCGGGGACAGGGTGGAATGAAAAACTGTTTTTT. Translated: CASSVRAGTGWNEKLFF. The chain links TRBV9 to TRBJ1-4, with TRBD1 identical over 9 bases. Trimming cost V 2 bases and J 5 bases; bases outside gene matches: 10. The germline V gene encodes CDR1 SGDLS and CDR2 YYNGEE. The CDR3 totals 17 residues.

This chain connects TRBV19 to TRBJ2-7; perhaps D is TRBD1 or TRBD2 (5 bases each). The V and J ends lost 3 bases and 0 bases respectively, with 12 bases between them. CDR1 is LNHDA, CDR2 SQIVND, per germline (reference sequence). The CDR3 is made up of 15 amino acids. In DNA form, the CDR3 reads TGTGCCAGTAGTATGCCCGGGGCTAACTCCTACGAGCAGTACGTC. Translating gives CASSMPGANSYEQYV.

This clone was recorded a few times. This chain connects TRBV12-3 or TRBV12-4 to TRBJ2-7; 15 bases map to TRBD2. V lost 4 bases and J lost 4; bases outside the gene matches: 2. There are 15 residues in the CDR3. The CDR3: CASSSGLAGGYEQYF. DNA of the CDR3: TGTGCCAGCAGTTCAGGACTAGCGGGGGGGTACGAGCAGTACTTC.

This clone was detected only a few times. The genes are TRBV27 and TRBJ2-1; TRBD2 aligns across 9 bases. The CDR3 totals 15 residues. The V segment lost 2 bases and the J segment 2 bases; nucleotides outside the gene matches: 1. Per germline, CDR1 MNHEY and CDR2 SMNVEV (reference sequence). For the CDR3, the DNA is TGTGCCAGCAGTTTAGCGGGGGGGCCCTACAATGAGCAGTTCTTC. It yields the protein CASSLAGGPYNEQFF.